This is a list of T cell receptor beta chains from one sample in a study of blood T cell repertoires in COVID-19. Some clones are missing from TCRdb's copy, which holds only in-frame ones; the method was immunoSEQ multiplex PCR. The table includes approximately 140,000 clones, almost 85% detected once. The source material was peripheral blood. The receptors originated from a human donor with acute or convalescent COVID-19. The donor label of this sample is uncertain. Each CDR3 is given with its conserved first and last residue. The D gene is left open where the match is weak. Part of the rows lack a size; the others show once, few, many or a class for expanded clones.

j_call: TRBJ1-2
v_call: TRBV5-4
d_call: NA
cdr3_length: 16
clone_size: NA
cdr3_nt: TGTGCCAGCAGCCTCCGCGGACAGAGCGCCCTCTATGGCTACACCTTC
cdr3_aa: CASSLRGQSALYGYTF

j_call: TRBJ1-5
v_call: TRBV4-2
d_call: TRBD1
cdr3_length: 17
clone_size: few
cdr3_nt: TGTGCCAGCAGCTTGGAGGGGCCCACAGGGGGAAATCAGCCCCAGCATTTT
cdr3_aa: CASSLEGPTGGNQPQHF

j_call: TRBJ1-3
v_call: TRBV30
d_call: TRBD1
cdr3_length: 16
clone_size: NA
cdr3_nt: TGTGCCTGGCGGGGACAGTTCAACCCCTCTGGAAACACCATATATTTT
cdr3_aa: CAWRGQFNPSGNTIYF

j_call: TRBJ1-2
v_call: TRBV5-8
d_call: TRBD1
cdr3_length: 12
clone_size: NA
cdr3_nt: TGTGCCAGCAGACCTAGGACAGGCCCGAACACCTTC
cdr3_aa: CASRPRTGPNTF

j_call: TRBJ1-2
v_call: TRBV5-4
d_call: NA
cdr3_length: 16
clone_size: NA
cdr3_nt: TGTGCCAGCAGCTTGCCGGGGGGCGGCCGTAACTATGGCTACACCTTC
cdr3_aa: CASSLPGGGRNYGYTF

j_call: TRBJ1-2
v_call: TRBV30
d_call: TRBD1
cdr3_length: 16
clone_size: NA
cdr3_nt: TGTGCCTGGAGCGGACAGGGGGCGACCCTGGTTGGCGGCTACACCTTC
cdr3_aa: CAWSGQGATLVGGYTF

j_call: TRBJ2-1
v_call: TRBV19
d_call: TRBD2
cdr3_length: 21
clone_size: once
cdr3_nt: TGTGCCAGTAGTAACCAGCGGGGGGCCATAATCCCCCGACGAGGAAGGGACGAGCAGTTCTTC
cdr3_aa: CASSNQRGAIIPRRGRDEQFF

j_call: TRBJ2-1
v_call: TRBV2
d_call: NA
cdr3_length: 15
clone_size: NA
cdr3_nt: TGTGCCAGGCCGTGGGCGGGCGGGGCCGACAATGAGCAGTTCTTC
cdr3_aa: CARPWAGGADNEQFF

j_call: TRBJ1-1
v_call: TRBV6-5
d_call: NA
cdr3_length: 13
clone_size: NA
cdr3_nt: TGTGCCAGCAGACGCAATCCGGGACAAGAAGCTTTCTTT
cdr3_aa: CASRRNPGQEAFF

j_call: TRBJ1-5
v_call: TRBV28
d_call: NA
cdr3_length: 14
clone_size: NA
cdr3_nt: TGTGCCAGCAGTTTAGGGGGCACGAATCAGCCCCAGCATTTT
cdr3_aa: CASSLGGTNQPQHF

j_call: TRBJ2-7
v_call: TRBV4-2
d_call: NA
cdr3_length: 13
clone_size: few
cdr3_nt: TGTGCCAGCAGCCAAGCGCGAGAAAACGAGCAGTACTTC
cdr3_aa: CASSQARENEQYF

j_call: TRBJ1-2
v_call: TRBV30
d_call: TRBD1
cdr3_length: 15
clone_size: NA
cdr3_nt: TGTGCCTGGAGTGCGGACAGGGGGCGTCTATATGGCTACACCTTC
cdr3_aa: CAWSADRGRLYGYTF

j_call: TRBJ1-2
v_call: TRBV2
d_call: NA
cdr3_length: 12
clone_size: once
cdr3_nt: TGTGCCAGCAGTAAAGTAATCTATGGCTACACCTTC
cdr3_aa: CASSKVIYGYTF

j_call: TRBJ1-2
v_call: TRBV4-2
d_call: NA
cdr3_length: 14
clone_size: NA
cdr3_nt: TGTGCCAGCAGCCAAGAGGGAGGGGTTGGGGGCTACACCTTC
cdr3_aa: CASSQEGGVGGYTF

j_call: TRBJ2-3
v_call: TRBV18
d_call: NA
cdr3_length: 15
clone_size: NA
cdr3_nt: TGTGCCAGCTCATCTCCACAGAGAACCACAGATACGCAGTATTTT
cdr3_aa: CASSSPQRTTDTQYF

j_call: TRBJ1-1
v_call: TRBV18
d_call: NA
cdr3_length: 17
clone_size: NA
cdr3_nt: TGTGCCAGCTCACCCCGAGGAGTCGGGATCATGAACACTGAAGCTTTCTTT
cdr3_aa: CASSPRGVGIMNTEAFF

j_call: TRBJ1-2
v_call: TRBV2
d_call: NA
cdr3_length: 15
clone_size: once
cdr3_nt: TGTGCCAGCAGAACTAACCGACAGTCTTCCTATGGCTACACCTTC
cdr3_aa: CASRTNRQSSYGYTF

j_call: TRBJ2-5
v_call: TRBV27
d_call: TRBD2
cdr3_length: 14
clone_size: NA
cdr3_nt: TGTGCCGCGCGCCCTGCGGGGGGGCCGGAGACCCAGTACTTC
cdr3_aa: CAARPAGGPETQYF

j_call: TRBJ1-2
v_call: TRBV6-5
d_call: NA
cdr3_length: 14
clone_size: NA
cdr3_nt: TGTGCCAGCAGTCCCAGCCCGGAACTAAGGAGCTACACCTTC
cdr3_aa: CASSPSPELRSYTF

j_call: TRBJ1-1
v_call: TRBV19
d_call: NA
cdr3_length: 13
clone_size: NA
cdr3_nt: TGTGCCAGTGGCGTAACAGCGAACACTGAAGCTTTCTTT
cdr3_aa: CASGVTANTEAFF

j_call: TRBJ1-1
v_call: TRBV19
d_call: NA
cdr3_length: 16
clone_size: NA
cdr3_nt: TGTGCCAGTAGTATAGGAGGACCCCTCGGGATCACTGAAGCTTTCTTT
cdr3_aa: CASSIGGPLGITEAFF

j_call: TRBJ1-1
v_call: TRBV2
d_call: NA
cdr3_length: 17
clone_size: NA
cdr3_nt: TGTGCCAGCAGTGGGGGGCGGTTGGGGCCTCTGAACACTGAAGCTTTCTTT
cdr3_aa: CASSGGRLGPLNTEAFF

j_call: TRBJ2-3
v_call: TRBV3-1/TRBV3-2
d_call: NA
cdr3_length: 16
clone_size: NA
cdr3_nt: TGTGCCAGCAGCCATTCCGGGGGACGTTTCACAGATACGCAGTATTTT
cdr3_aa: CASSHSGGRFTDTQYF

j_call: TRBJ2-1
v_call: TRBV7-8
d_call: TRBD2
cdr3_length: 18
clone_size: NA
cdr3_nt: TGTGCCAGCAGCACGGGACTAGCGGGGGGCCCACTCTACAATGAGCAGTTCTTC
cdr3_aa: CASSTGLAGGPLYNEQFF

j_call: TRBJ1-5
v_call: TRBV5-5
d_call: NA
cdr3_length: 17
clone_size: few
cdr3_nt: TGTGCCAGCAGCCTGACAGGCCGGGCAGATAGCAATCAGCCCCAGCATTTT
cdr3_aa: CASSLTGRADSNQPQHF

j_call: TRBJ2-5
v_call: TRBV7-2
d_call: TRBD2
cdr3_length: 16
clone_size: NA
cdr3_nt: TGTGCCAGCAGCCCGAGTAGGCTAGCGGGGGCAGAGACCCAGTACTTC
cdr3_aa: CASSPSRLAGAETQYF

j_call: TRBJ1-2
v_call: TRBV19
d_call: TRBD1
cdr3_length: 18
clone_size: NA
cdr3_nt: TGTGCCAGTAACTCCGGGACAGCCTTCTCATTTTCTAACTATGGCTACACCTTC
cdr3_aa: CASNSGTAFSFSNYGYTF

j_call: TRBJ1-1
v_call: TRBV5-4
d_call: TRBD1
cdr3_length: 14
clone_size: once
cdr3_nt: TGTGCCAGCAGCTTTGGACAGGGACGGACTGAAGCTTTCTTT
cdr3_aa: CASSFGQGRTEAFF

j_call: TRBJ2-2
v_call: TRBV18
d_call: TRBD2
cdr3_length: 17
clone_size: NA
cdr3_nt: TGTGCCAGCTCACCACGGTTCCGGGGGGAGAGCACCGGGGAGCTGTTTTTT
cdr3_aa: CASSPRFRGESTGELFF

j_call: TRBJ1-6
v_call: TRBV7-2
d_call: TRBD1
cdr3_length: 15
clone_size: NA
cdr3_nt: TGTGCCAGCAGCCCCCTGGACAGGGCCAATTCACCCCTCCACTTT
cdr3_aa: CASSPLDRANSPLHF

j_call: TRBJ1-2
v_call: TRBV5-1
d_call: TRBD1
cdr3_length: 15
clone_size: NA
cdr3_nt: TGCGCCAGCAGCTTGGGCCTGGGACAGGGGGCCGGCTACACCTTC
cdr3_aa: CASSLGLGQGAGYTF

j_call: TRBJ1-6
v_call: TRBV5-4
d_call: TRBD1
cdr3_length: 16
clone_size: NA
cdr3_nt: TGTGCCAGCAGGACACAAACAGGGGCGGATAATTCACCCCTCCACTTT
cdr3_aa: CASRTQTGADNSPLHF

j_call: TRBJ2-7
v_call: TRBV15
d_call: TRBD1
cdr3_length: 14
clone_size: NA
cdr3_nt: TGTGCCACCAGCCGACAGGGGGCTTCCGGCGAGCAGTACTTC
cdr3_aa: CATSRQGASGEQYF